This record looks at one T cell receptor beta chain sequence and its context. Its antigen is currently not known. No qualities accompany the bases; no much larger clone lies one base away. Blood samples were collected up to 4 times in the first month after transplant and then at least monthly when available. The library was made by the immunoSEQ multiplex PCR assay. High-throughput TCR-beta CDR3 sequencing of genomic DNA from most patients was performed by Adaptive Biotechnologies. Under the source paper's analysis protocol: TCR sequencing data were retrieved from Adaptive's ImmunoSEQ software for 15 to 20 patients, whereas a few other patients were processed with MiXCR and VDJtools. CDR3 nucleotide sequences shared by donor and recipient were removed because the origin of these sequences could not be assigned. To count as alloreactive, a clone needed at least 2-fold expansion over unstimulated cells and a minimum CFSE-low frequency of 0.002% (template counts) or 0.001% (read counts). A clone was considered mappable if detected in the sequenced pre-transplant spleen, lymph node, or MLR CFSE-low populations of the donor or recipient. The cumulative frequency of alloreactive clones was calculated as a percentage of all sequences, weighted by copy number. Drawn from immuneACCESS, this table holds only the in-frame rearrangements with V and J called that TCRdb kept. Clones are partly lost; checked studies trace under half to an unresolved V gene and leave the rest unexplained. V, J and clone size are taken as reported in that table, and D and trimming were inferred from the DNA itself. This sample lists some 46,000 clones; about 93% were detected once. The biggest ten clones account for about 5.5% of the sample.

The CDR3 holds 15 amino acids from the cysteine to the phenylalanine. Just the 45-base CDR3 DNA is kept, in frame starting at base 1. V lost 5 bases and J lost 0 bases; the stretch between them is 11 bases long. The germline V gene specifies MNHEY as CDR1 and SVGAGI as CDR2. The data belong to a study of graft-versus-host responses after intestinal transplantation (dated by TCRdb to the early 2020s). Context from the whole study: The transplants that recipients received were multivisceral, liver-intestinal, or isolated intestinal. Every recipient was given anti-thymocyte globulin induction, followed by approximately 3 years of maintenance tacrolimus and steroids. Bulk TCR-beta CDR3 sequencing was used to track graft-versus-host and host-versus-graft alloreactive T cell clones in the graft, circulation and bone marrow after intestinal transplantation. Alloreactive clones were identified by sequencing pre-transplant mixed lymphocyte reaction products and comparing these products with unstimulated pre-transplant donor and recipient T cells. Of the 20 to 25 intestinal transplant recipients enrolled in the cohort, one of whom was a retransplant, 3 patients without pretransplant specimens were excluded. Donor T cell macrochimerism was defined as a peak of at least 4% donor T cells among recipient peripheral blood mononuclear cells. Rather than going through the commercial service, samples from three later patients were sequenced in-house on an Illumina MiSeq and processed with MiXCR.

General study outcomes and caveats: GvH clones were found in recipient bone marrow, and some of the GvH clones appeared earlier in ileal mucosa or blood, which is consistent with an intestinal mucosal origin. Conclusions were limited by the relatively low number and heterogeneity of intestinal transplant patients. Early after transplant, declines in HvG clones were associated with peak levels of circulating GvH clones. Patients with donor T cell macrochimerism had high GvH to HvG T cell clonal ratios in their allografts.

The sequencing used PBMCs, collected around 800 days after a first intestinal transplant, on the day of a second. In this chain, TRBV6-5 is recombined with TRBJ2-1, with no confident D gene call. The receptor was derived from a human patient who received an intestinal transplant, so some T cells may come from the graft donor. The CDR3 loop reads CASSPSWSSYNEQFF. The nucleotide sequence is TGTGCCAGCAGTCCGAGCTGGAGCTCCTACAATGAGCAGTTCTTC.